Each of the 18 T cell receptor beta chains below was sequenced from the same sample in a study of tissue T cells after allogeneic stem cell transplantation. Time point: mouse harvest day 14 after allogeneic transplant. The graft held 10^6 splenic CD5+ T cells and 10^7 T-cell-depleted bone marrow cells. This table comes from immunoSEQ multiplex PCR, and its TCRdb copy is limited to in-frame clones, with some not included. The sample comprises about 4,000 clones, roughly half of which are singletons, and 25% to 35% rests with the top ten. Sequenced input: gut tissue. The receptor set was obtained from a female BALB/c mouse given C57BL/6 T cells with graft-versus-host disease after an allogeneic hematopoietic cell transplant.

Points on this clone: Genes and germline are mouse. The CDR3 here is CASSLGGRGQDTQYF. The CDR3 bases that were read are TGTGCCAGCAGTCTGGGGGGGCGCGGCCAAGACACCCAGTAC. The chain joins TRBV24 to TRBJ2-5; the D gene is possibly TRBD2 (7 bases). The read ends 1 residue before the CDR3 terminus; that terminus is restored from the germline J gene. Germline CDR1 KGHTA, CDR2 FRNEEI. Deletions cut 2 bases from V and 2 bases from J, with 11 bases between. CDR3 length: 15 amino acids.

This clone was counted only a few times. Any gene name here is a mouse gene name. The observed sequence ends 1 residue before the CDR3 terminus, with the missing tail filled in from the germline J gene. The rearrangement joins TRBV12-2 to TRBJ2-3, with TRBD2 matching 9 bases. V gave up 2 bases and J gave up 1 base; unmatched junction bases: 6. Per germline, CDR1 SGHLS and CDR2 HYDKME. The CDR3 sequence is 16 residues long. This CDR3 reads CASSQDWGQGAETLYF. CDR3 DNA, as far as it was read: TGTGCCAGCTCTCAAGACTGGGGGCAAGGTGCAGAAACGCTGTAT.

As for this clone: Gene names and germline match the mouse. The read stops 1 residue short of the end of the CDR3; the missing end is completed from the germline J gene. The chain couples TRBV16 to TRBJ2-7, with 8 bases matching TRBD2. The CDR3 has 12 residues. Germline values: CDR1 SGHSA, CDR2 FRNQAP. V shed 1 base, J shed 7 bases, and the junction held 0 bases outside the gene matches. This chain's CDR3 is CASSLGGGEQYF. The covered CDR3 bases are TGTGCAAGCAGCTTAGGGGGGGGCGAACAGTAC.

Regarding this clone: Genes and germline are mouse. Incomplete CDR3 DNA: TGTGCCAGCAGTCTGGGCCAGGGGGCCTGGGCTCCGCTT. Translation gives CASSLGQGAWAPL. The whole CDR3 is CASSLGQGAWAPLF. V and J are TRBV24 and TRBJ1-5; 8 bases map to TRBD1. The read halts 1 residue ahead of the CDR3 end, with the missing end drawn from the germline J gene. The CDR3 has 14 amino acids. V shed 2 bases, J shed 9 bases, and the junction held 6 bases outside the gene matches. Per the germline V gene, CDR1 is KGHTA and CDR2 is FRNEEI.

This clone has more than one count but fewer than ten. Genes and germline come from the mouse. The DNA ends 1 residue before the CDR3 does, and the rest of the CDR3 is filled in from the germline J gene. J is TRBJ1-3 and V is TRBV13-1, with unresolved D. Germline CDR1 is NSHNY and CDR2 is SYGAGN. This CDR3 is built from 14 residues. V lost 5 bases and J 0 bases, leaving 9 bases between the germline ends. Partial CDR3 DNA: TGTGCCAGCAGCAAAACTAATTCTGGAAATACGCTCTAT. Protein product: CASSKTNSGNTLY. The CDR3, in full, reads CASSKTNSGNTLYF.

Turning to this clone: Mouse germline and gene names are used. The sequenced fragment ends 1 residue before the CDR3 boundary, so the rest is inferred from the germline J gene. The V and J genes are TRBV5 and TRBJ1-6; the D is unclear. TRBJ1-6 is placed among ORFs of uncertain function. V dropped 3 bases and J dropped 7 bases, with 7 bases sitting between them. The CDR3 length is 13 residues. Germline CDR1 is LGHNA and CDR2 is YNLKQL (reference sequence). Partial CDR3 DNA: TGTGCCAGCAGCCACGGATGGAATTCGCCCCTCTAC. Its protein is CASSHGWNSPLY. The complete CDR3 reads CASSHGWNSPLYF.

In its sample, this clone is medium-sized. Mouse gene names and germline throughout. Sequencing ends 1 residue short of the CDR3 end; the germline J gene provides the rest. This rearrangement joins TRBV16 to TRBJ2-3; 8 bases align to TRBD2. Germline CDR1 SGHSA, CDR2 FRNQAP. The J segment lost 0 bases and the V segment lost 0 bases, leaving 11 bases of the junction unmatched. The CDR3 contains 19 residues. The part of the CDR3 DNA that was read is TGTGCAAGCAGCTTAGATGAGGTGGGGGGGAAGGGGAGTGCAGAAACGCTGTAT. Translating it yields CASSLDEVGGKGSAETLY. The whole CDR3 protein reads CASSLDEVGGKGSAETLYF.

Notes on this clone: The junction departs from germline at one end; a sequencing error may be responsible. The gene symbols are mouse symbols. The sequence runs out 1 residue before the end of the CDR3; the remainder is reconstructed from the germline J gene. Other DNA sequences from this sample encode an identical CDR3 as well. The chain has TRBV5 and TRBJ1-5; D gene unclear. This CDR3 is built from 14 residues. Germline values: CDR1 LGHNA, CDR2 YNLKQL (reference sequence). The DNA read from the CDR3 is TGTGCCAGTAGCCAAGGCGGAAACAACCAGGCTCCGCTT. This codes for CASSQGGNNQAPL. The whole CDR3 protein reads CASSQGGNNQAPLF.

Remarks on this clone: Gene and germline names: mouse. With the read ending 1 residue before the CDR3 end, the germline J gene is used to fill in that end. The chain employs TRBV26 and TRBJ2-3; D unclear. CDR1 and CDR2 (germline): KGHPV, FQNQEV (reference sequence). The length of the CDR3 is 15 residues. V was clipped by 2 bases and J by 0 bases, with 9 bases between them. The CDR3 region is CASSLLTSSAETLYF. Partial CDR3 DNA: TGTGCCAGCAGTCTGCTGACATCTAGTGCAGAAACGCTGTAT.

In regard to this clone: Gene names are the mouse ones. The CDR3 region is CARTSGGGHDTQYF. The CDR3 DNA, read in part, is TGTGCCAGGACCTCGGGTGGGGGGCACGACACCCAGTAC. The rearrangement uses TRBV13-1 and TRBJ2-5, with a tentative D call TRBD2 (7 bases). The read falls 1 residue short of the CDR3 end, and the missing part is taken from the germline J gene. The CDR3 loop spans 14 amino acids. V gave up 8 bases and J gave up 6 bases, with 19 bases separating them. Germline V CDR1 and CDR2: NSHNY, SYGAGN.

This clone was recorded once. Gene labels here are mouse ones. The read stops 1 residue short of the end of the CDR3; the missing end is completed from the germline J gene. The chain employs TRBV26 and TRBJ2-3; D is undetermined. The CDR3 loop spans 15 amino acids. Per the germline V gene, CDR1 is KGHPV and CDR2 is FQNQEV (reference sequence). Trimming removed 6 bases from V and 0 bases from J, with 13 bases in between. The CDR3 protein is CASRLPAESAETLYF. The covered CDR3 bases are TGTGCCAGCAGGCTCCCGGCTGAGAGTGCAGAAACGCTGTAT.

There are a few counts of this clone. Gene names are mouse gene names. The read ends 1 residue before the CDR3 terminus; that terminus is restored from the germline J gene. The rearrangement links TRBV12-2 to TRBJ2-5; D is unresolved. Germline CDR1 reads SGHLS; CDR2 reads HYDKME. The CDR3 runs to 15 residues. Trimming shortened V by 0 bases and J by 0 bases, and 9 bases separated the two germline ends. The CDR3 bases that were read are TGTGCCAGCTCTCTCGAGACTATTAACCAAGACACCCAGTAC. This translates into CASSLETINQDTQY. The whole CDR3 region reads CASSLETINQDTQYF. The complete variable domain, with remaining parts taken from reference TRBV12-2 and TRBJ2-5, reads NSGVVQSPRYIIKGKGERSILKCIPISGHLSVAWYQQTQGQELKFFIQHYDKMERDKGNLPSRFSVQQFDDYHSEMNMSALELEDSAVYFCASSLETINQDTQYFGPGTRLLVL.

Concerning this clone: Germline and genes: mouse. The read is 1 residue too short to cover the CDR3 end, so that end is filled in from the germline J gene. The chain couples TRBV12-1 to TRBJ1-4; weak D call: TRBD1 (6 bases). The V and J ends lost 3 bases and 1 base respectively, with 8 bases between them. The CDR3 loop spans 14 amino acids. The germline V gene has CDR1 SGHSN and CDR2 HYEKVE. The CDR3 bases that were read are TGTGCCAGCTCTTCGGGACATTCCAACGAAAGATTATTT. Encoded protein: CASSSGHSNERLF. The whole CDR3 reads CASSSGHSNERLFF.

As regards this clone: Gene labels here are mouse ones. The read comes to an end 1 residue before the CDR3 does, leaving the germline J gene to fill in the end. V is TRBV26 and J is TRBJ1-1; D might be TRBD1 (6 bases). Deletions cut 6 bases from V and 5 bases from J, with 10 bases between. CDR3 length equals 12 residues. CDR1 is KGHPV, CDR2 FQNQEV, per germline (reference sequence). The CDR3 region is CASSRGQTEVFF. The sequenced CDR3 bases are TGTGCCAGCAGCCGGGGACAAACAGAAGTCTTC.

A remark on this clone: Mouse names are used for the genes. The read ends 1 residue early relative to the CDR3; the germline J gene fills the gap. This chain joins TRBV5 and TRBJ2-7; TRBD2 matches 12 bases. V trimming: 2 bases; J trimming: 0 bases; junction bases outside the gene matches: 2. This CDR3 has 16 residues. In germline, CDR1 is LGHNA, CDR2 YNLKQL (reference sequence). The CDR3 loop is CASSQKDWGGSYEQYF. Partial CDR3 DNA: TGTGCCAGCAGCCAAAAGGACTGGGGGGGCTCCTATGAACAGTAC.

On this clone itself: Gene names and germline refer to mouse. The CDR3 end lies 1 residue beyond the end of the read and is filled in from the germline J gene. The chain joins TRBV15 to TRBJ1-6; D not certain. TRBJ1-6 is sorted into the ORF group, with uncertain function. V was clipped by 2 bases and J by 0 bases, with 2 bases between them. The CDR3 sequence is 14 residues long. Germline assignment: CDR1 SGHND and CDR2 FRSKSL. The CDR3 reads CASSLNSYNSPLYF. The covered CDR3 bases are TGTGCCAGCAGTTTAAATTCCTATAATTCGCCCCTCTAC.

This clone has more than one count but fewer than ten. The gene names here belong to mouse. Read coverage stops 1 residue before the CDR3 terminus; the germline J gene supplies the remainder. This sequence joins TRBV26 and TRBJ1-1; tentative D call: TRBD1 (6 bases). The CDR3 extends over 14 amino acids. The V and J ends lost 5 bases and 2 bases respectively, with 12 bases between them. From germline, CDR1 is KGHPV and CDR2 FQNQEV (reference sequence). The CDR3 DNA, read in part, is TGTGCCAGCAGTGTCGCGGGGGGCAACACAGAAGTCTTC. It translates to CASSVAGGNTEVF. The whole CDR3 protein reads CASSVAGGNTEVFF. The full variable domain, its missing parts supplied by reference TRBV26 and TRBJ1-1, is NSKVIQTPRYLVKGQGQKAKMRCIPEKGHPVVFWYQQNKNNEFKFLINFQNQEVLQQIDMTEKRFSAECPSNSPCSLEIQSSEAGDSALYLCASSVAGGNTEVFFGKGTRLTVV.

To note about this clone: Genes here carry mouse names. The read gets to within 1 residue of the CDR3 end, and the germline J gene fills in the rest. The chain joins TRBV13-1 to TRBJ1-4; TRBD1 aligns across 9 bases. CDR1 and CDR2 from the germline V gene are NSHNY and SYGAGN. The CDR3 has 14 amino acids. Germline trimming cut 4 bases from V and 7 bases from J; bases unmatched to any gene: 5. The CDR3 is CASSTGTGFERLFF. CDR3 DNA (partial): TGTGCCAGCAGTACCGGGACAGGGTTCGAAAGATTATTT.